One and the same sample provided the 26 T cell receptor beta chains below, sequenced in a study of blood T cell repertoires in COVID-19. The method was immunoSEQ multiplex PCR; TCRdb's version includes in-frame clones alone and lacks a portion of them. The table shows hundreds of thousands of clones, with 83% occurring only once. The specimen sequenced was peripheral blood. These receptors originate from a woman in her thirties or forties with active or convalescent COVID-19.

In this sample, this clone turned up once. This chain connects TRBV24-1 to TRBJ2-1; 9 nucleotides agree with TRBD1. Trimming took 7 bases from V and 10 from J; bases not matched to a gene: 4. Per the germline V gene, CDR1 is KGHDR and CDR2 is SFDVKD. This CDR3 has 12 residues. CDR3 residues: CATSGTGGEQFF. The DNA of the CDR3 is TGTGCCACCAGCGGAACAGGGGGCGAGCAGTTCTTC.

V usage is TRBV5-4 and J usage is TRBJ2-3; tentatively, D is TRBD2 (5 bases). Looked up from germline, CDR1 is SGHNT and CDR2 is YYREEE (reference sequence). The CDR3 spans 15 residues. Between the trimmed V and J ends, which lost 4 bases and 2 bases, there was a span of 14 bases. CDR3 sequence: CASSGKTITTDTQYF. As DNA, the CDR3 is TGTGCCAGCAGCGGAAAGACTATAACCACAGATACGCAGTATTTT.

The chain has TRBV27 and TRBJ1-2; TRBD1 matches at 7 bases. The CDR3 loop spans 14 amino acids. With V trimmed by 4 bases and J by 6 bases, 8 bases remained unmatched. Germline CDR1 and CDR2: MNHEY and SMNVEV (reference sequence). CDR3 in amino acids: CASSSSLTGHGYTF. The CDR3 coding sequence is TGTGCCAGCAGTTCCTCCTTGACAGGGCATGGCTACACCTTC.

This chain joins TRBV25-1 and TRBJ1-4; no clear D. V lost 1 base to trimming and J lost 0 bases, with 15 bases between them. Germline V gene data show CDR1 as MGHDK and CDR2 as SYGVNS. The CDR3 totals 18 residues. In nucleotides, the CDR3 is TGTGCCAGCAGTGAATTGGGTACAGATTACTCAACTAATGAAAAACTGTTTTTT. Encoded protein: CASSELGTDYSTNEKLFF.

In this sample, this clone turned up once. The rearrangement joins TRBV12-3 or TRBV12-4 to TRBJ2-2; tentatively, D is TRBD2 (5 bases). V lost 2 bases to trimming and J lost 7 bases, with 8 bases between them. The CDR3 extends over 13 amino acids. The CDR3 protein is CASSLFGVGELFF. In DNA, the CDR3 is TGTGCCAGCAGTTTATTCGGGGTCGGGGAGCTGTTTTTT.

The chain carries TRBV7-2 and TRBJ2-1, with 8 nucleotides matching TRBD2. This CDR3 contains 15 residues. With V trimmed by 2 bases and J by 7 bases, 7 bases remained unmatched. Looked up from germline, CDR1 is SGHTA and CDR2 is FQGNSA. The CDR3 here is CASSLSDGGGNEQFF. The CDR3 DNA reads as TGTGCCAGCAGCTTATCCGACGGGGGGGGGAATGAGCAGTTCTTC.

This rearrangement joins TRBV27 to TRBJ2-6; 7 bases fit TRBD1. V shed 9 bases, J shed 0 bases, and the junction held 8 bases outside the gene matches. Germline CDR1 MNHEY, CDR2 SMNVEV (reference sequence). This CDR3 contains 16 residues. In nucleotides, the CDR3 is TGTGCCAGTCAACAGGGGCCATACTCTGGGGCCAACGTCCTGACTTTC. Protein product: CASQQGPYSGANVLTF.

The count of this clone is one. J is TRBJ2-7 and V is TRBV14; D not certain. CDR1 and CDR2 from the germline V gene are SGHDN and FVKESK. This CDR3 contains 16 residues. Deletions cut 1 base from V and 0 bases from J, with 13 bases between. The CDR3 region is CASSQVPGASSYEQYF. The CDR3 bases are TGTGCCAGCAGCCAAGTTCCAGGCGCAAGCTCCTACGAGCAGTACTTC.

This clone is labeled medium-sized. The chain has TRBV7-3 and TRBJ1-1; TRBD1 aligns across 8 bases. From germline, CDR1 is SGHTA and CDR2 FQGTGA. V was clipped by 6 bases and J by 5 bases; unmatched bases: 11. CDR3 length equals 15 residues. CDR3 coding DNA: TGTGCCAGCAGTCCTACAGGGGGTGGAGGGACTGAAGCTTTCTTT. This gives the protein CASSPTGGGGTEAFF. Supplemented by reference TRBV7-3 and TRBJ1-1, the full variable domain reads GAGVSQTPSNKVTEKGKYVELRCDPISGHTALYWYRQSLGQGPEFLIYFQGTGAADDSGLPNDRFFAVRPEGSVSTLKIQRTERGDSAVYLCASSPTGGGGTEAFFGQGTRLTVV.

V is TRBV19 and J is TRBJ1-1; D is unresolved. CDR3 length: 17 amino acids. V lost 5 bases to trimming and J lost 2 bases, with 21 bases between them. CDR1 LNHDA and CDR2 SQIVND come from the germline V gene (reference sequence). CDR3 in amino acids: CASSVYIGGGENTEAFF. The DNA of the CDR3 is TGTGCCAGTAGTGTATACATAGGCGGTGGAGAAAACACTGAAGCTTTCTTT.

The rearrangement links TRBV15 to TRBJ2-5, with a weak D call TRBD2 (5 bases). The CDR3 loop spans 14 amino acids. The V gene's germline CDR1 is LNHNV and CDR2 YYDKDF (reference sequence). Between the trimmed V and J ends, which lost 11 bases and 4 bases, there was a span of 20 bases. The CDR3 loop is CASSESLAGETQYF. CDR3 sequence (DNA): TGTGCCTCCTCCGAGTCGTTGGCGGGAGAGACCCAGTACTTC.

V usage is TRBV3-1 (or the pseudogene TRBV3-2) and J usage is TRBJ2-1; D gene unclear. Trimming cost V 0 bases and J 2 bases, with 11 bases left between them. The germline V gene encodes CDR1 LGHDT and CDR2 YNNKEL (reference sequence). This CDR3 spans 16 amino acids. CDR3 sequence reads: CASSQEEYIPYNEQFF. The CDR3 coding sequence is TGTGCCAGCAGCCAAGAGGAGTATATTCCCTACAATGAGCAGTTCTTC.

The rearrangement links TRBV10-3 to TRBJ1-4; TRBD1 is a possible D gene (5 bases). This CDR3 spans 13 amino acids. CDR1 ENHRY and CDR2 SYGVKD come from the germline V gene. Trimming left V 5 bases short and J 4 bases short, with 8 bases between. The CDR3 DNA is TGTGCCATCAGTCAGGGCGGTAATGAAAAACTGTTTTTT. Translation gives CAISQGGNEKLFF.

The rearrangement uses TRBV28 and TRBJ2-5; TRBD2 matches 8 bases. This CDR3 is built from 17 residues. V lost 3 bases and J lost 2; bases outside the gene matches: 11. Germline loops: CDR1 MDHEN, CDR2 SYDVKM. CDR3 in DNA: TGTGCCAGCAGTTTCCTTTCCAGGGCGGGAGGACAAGAGACCCAGTACTTC. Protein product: CASSFLSRAGGQETQYF. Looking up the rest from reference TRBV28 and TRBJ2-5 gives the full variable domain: DVKVTQSSRYLVKRTGEKVFLECVQDMDHENMFWYRQDPGLGLRLIYFSYDVKMKEKGDIPEGYSVSREKKERFSLILESASTNQTSMYLCASSFLSRAGGQETQYFGPGTRLLVL.

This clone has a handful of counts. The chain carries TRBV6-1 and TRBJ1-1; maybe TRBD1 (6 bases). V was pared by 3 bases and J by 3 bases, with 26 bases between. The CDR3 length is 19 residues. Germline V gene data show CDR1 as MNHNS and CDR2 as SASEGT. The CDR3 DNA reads TGTGCCAGCAGTGATCCTTGGGGGGGCAGTTCTTGGGGCGACACTGAAGCTTTCTTT. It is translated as CASSDPWGGSSWGDTEAFF.

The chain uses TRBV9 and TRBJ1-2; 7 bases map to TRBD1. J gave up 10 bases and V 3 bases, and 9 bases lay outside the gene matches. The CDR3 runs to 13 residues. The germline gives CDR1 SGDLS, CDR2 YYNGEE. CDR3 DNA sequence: TGTGCCAGCAGCGGAGCCGGGGGACAGACCTACACCTTC. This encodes CASSGAGGQTYTF.

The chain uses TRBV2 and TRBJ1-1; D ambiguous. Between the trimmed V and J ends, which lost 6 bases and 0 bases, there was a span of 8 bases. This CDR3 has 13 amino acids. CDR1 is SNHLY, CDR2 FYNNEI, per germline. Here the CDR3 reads CASSNQMNTEAFF. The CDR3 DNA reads TGTGCCAGCAGCAATCAGATGAACACTGAAGCTTTCTTT.

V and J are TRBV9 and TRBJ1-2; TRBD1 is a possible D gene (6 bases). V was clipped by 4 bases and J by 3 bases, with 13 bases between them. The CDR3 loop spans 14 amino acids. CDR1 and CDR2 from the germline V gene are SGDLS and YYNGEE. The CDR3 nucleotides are TGTGCCAGCAGCTGGGGGCGAGAGGACTATGGCTACACCTTC. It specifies CASSWGREDYGYTF.

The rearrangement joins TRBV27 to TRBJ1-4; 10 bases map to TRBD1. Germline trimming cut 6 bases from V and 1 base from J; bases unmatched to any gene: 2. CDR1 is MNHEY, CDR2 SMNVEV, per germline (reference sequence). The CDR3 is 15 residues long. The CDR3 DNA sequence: TGTGCCAGCAGAGGACAGGGGGTAACTAATGAAAAACTGTTTTTT. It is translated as CASRGQGVTNEKLFF.

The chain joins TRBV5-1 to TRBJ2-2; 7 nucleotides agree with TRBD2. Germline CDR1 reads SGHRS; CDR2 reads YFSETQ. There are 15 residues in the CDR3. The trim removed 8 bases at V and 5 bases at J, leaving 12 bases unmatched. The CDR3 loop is CASTKEAGSTGELFF. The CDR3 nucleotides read TGCGCCAGTACGAAAGAAGCGGGGTCTACCGGGGAGCTGTTTTTT.

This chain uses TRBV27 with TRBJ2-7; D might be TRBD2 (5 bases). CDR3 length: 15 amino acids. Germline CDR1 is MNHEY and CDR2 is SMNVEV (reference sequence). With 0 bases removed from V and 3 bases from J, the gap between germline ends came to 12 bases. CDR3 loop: CASSLSAGVIYEQYF. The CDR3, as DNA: TGTGCCAGCAGTTTATCCGCCGGGGTTATCTACGAGCAGTACTTC.

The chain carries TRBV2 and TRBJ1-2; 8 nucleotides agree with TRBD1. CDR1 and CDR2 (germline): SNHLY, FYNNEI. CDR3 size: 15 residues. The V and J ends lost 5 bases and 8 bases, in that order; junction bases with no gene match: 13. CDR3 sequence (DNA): TGTGCCAGCAGTCCGACGCTGGACAGGGTCGGAGGCTACACCTTC. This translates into CASSPTLDRVGGYTF. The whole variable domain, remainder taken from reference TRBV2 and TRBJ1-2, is EPEVTQTPSHQVTQMGQEVILRCVPISNHLYFYWYRQILGQKVEFLVSFYNNEISEKSEIFDDQFSVERPDGSNFTLKIRSTKLEDSAMYFCASSPTLDRVGGYTFGSGTRLTVV.

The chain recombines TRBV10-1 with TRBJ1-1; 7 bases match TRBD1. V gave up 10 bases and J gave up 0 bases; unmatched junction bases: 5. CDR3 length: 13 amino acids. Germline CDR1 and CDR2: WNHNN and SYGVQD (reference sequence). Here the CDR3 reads CATTGQMNTEAFF. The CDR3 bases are TGCGCCACTACGGGACAGATGAACACTGAAGCTTTCTTT.

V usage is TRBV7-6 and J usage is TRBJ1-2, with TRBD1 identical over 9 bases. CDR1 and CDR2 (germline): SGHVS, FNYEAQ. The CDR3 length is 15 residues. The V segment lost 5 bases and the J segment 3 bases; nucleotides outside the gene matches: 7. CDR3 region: CASSPSTGGDYGYTF. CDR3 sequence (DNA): TGTGCCAGCAGCCCATCGACAGGGGGAGACTATGGCTACACCTTC.

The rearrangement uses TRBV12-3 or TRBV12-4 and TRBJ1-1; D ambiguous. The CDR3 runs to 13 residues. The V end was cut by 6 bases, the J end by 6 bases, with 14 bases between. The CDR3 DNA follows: TGTGCCAGCAGCCCGACCGGGTTCGCTGAAGCTTTCTTT. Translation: CASSPTGFAEAFF.

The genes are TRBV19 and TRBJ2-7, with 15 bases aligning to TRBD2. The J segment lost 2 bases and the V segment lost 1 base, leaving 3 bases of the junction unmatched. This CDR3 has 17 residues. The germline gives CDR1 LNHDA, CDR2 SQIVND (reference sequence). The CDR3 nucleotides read TGTGCCAGTAGTATAGTTGGGACTAGCGGGGGGACCTACGAGCAGTACTTC. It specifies CASSIVGTSGGTYEQYF.